The next 8 T cell receptor beta chains were all read from a single sample in a study of immune cell composition in non-small cell lung cancer. Sequencing used immunoSEQ multiplex PCR; TCRdb keeps in-frame clones, though not all of them. The repertoire holds 13,000 or so clones, with 73% as singletons. The sample comprised lung tumor tissue. Every receptor here comes from a human donor with non-small cell lung cancer.

About this clone: A junction end diverges from the germline sequence, so it may reflect a read error. The chain recombines TRBV4-2 with TRBJ2-7; 9 bases map to TRBD2. Germline V gene data show CDR1 as LGHNA and CDR2 as YNFKEQ. This CDR3 is 16 amino acids long. The CDR3 DNA reads TGTGCCAGCAGCCCGTGGAGAGCGGGGGGCTCCCACGAGCAGTACTTC. Its translation: CASSPWRAGGSHEQYF.

Only one count was recorded for this clone. The junction shows a germline mismatch at one end, possibly a read error. V and J are TRBV20-1 and TRBJ2-1, with D possibly TRBD1 on 6 matching bases. This CDR3 contains 11 residues. Germline CDR1 is DFQATT and CDR2 is SNEGSKA (reference sequence). The chain's CDR3 is CSGQGLNQQFF. The CDR3 DNA follows: TGCAGTGGGCAGGGGCTCAATCAGCAGTTCTTC.

The count of this clone is one. V and J are TRBV19 and TRBJ2-7; 7 nucleotides align to TRBD1. With V trimmed by 5 bases and J by 3 bases, 10 bases remained unmatched. The CDR3 runs to 15 residues. Germline lookup yields CDR1 LNHDA and CDR2 SQIVND (reference sequence). CDR3 DNA: TGTGCCAGTAGTCCCTTTGGGACAGAGAACTACGAGCAGTACTTC. Translated, it gives CASSPFGTENYEQYF.

The rearrangement uses TRBV29-1 and TRBJ1-1; D is undetermined. CDR1 is SQVTM, CDR2 ANQGSEA, per germline. V lost 5 bases to trimming and J lost 6 bases, with 16 bases between them. CDR3 size: 13 residues. CDR3 region: CSVRFGIRAEAFF. In nucleotides, the CDR3 is TGCAGCGTTAGGTTCGGGATTCGAGCTGAAGCTTTCTTT. Combining the CDR3 with reference TRBV29-1 and TRBJ1-1 gives the whole variable domain SAVISQKPSRDICQRGTSLTIQCQVDSQVTMMFWYRQQPGQSLTLIATANQGSEATYESGFVIDKFPISRPNLTFSTLTVSNMSPEDSSIYLCSVRFGIRAEAFFGQGTRLTVV.

The rearrangement links TRBV7-6 to TRBJ1-3; 11 bases are shared with TRBD1. The V segment lost 5 bases and the J segment 1 base; nucleotides outside the gene matches: 1. Germline V CDR1 and CDR2: SGHVS, FNYEAQ. This CDR3 has 15 amino acids. The CDR3 region has the DNA TGTGCCAGCAGCAGGGACAGGGGGTCTGGAAACACCATATATTTT. Amino acid sequence: CASSRDRGSGNTIYF.

V usage is TRBV7-2 and J usage is TRBJ1-6; D is unresolved. The germline gives CDR1 SGHTA, CDR2 FQGNSA. CDR3 length: 14 amino acids. Trimming stripped 3 bases from V and 7 bases from J, with 10 bases between. The CDR3 region is CASSLHNTNSPLHF. The CDR3 DNA is TGTGCCAGCAGCTTGCACAACACCAATTCACCCCTCCACTTT.

CDR3 nucleotide sequence: TGCGCCAGCAGCCAAGGAGGCGGACACTTTAGCACAGATACGCAGTATTTT. Residues: CASSQGGGHFSTDTQYF. The V gene is TRBV4-3, the J gene TRBJ2-3; weak D call: TRBD1 (5 bases). CDR1 and CDR2 from the germline V gene are LGHNA and YSLEER. The ends were cut back, 1 base at V and 0 bases at J, with 14 bases in the middle. The CDR3 sequence is 17 residues long.

The V call is TRBV5-4, the J call TRBJ2-1, with D perhaps TRBD1 (6 bases). The V end lost 0 bases, the J end lost 0 bases, and 13 bases lay between the germline ends. This CDR3 has 17 residues. CDR1 SGHNT and CDR2 YYREEE come from the germline V gene (reference sequence). The CDR3 reads CASSLGGGGVSYNEQFF. The CDR3 region has the DNA TGTGCCAGCAGCTTGGGGGGTGGGGGCGTCTCCTACAATGAGCAGTTCTTC.